Below, 31 T cell receptor beta chains from the same sample are listed, as sequenced in a study of Ad26.COV2.S vaccination and SARS-CoV-2 variants. Sequencing used immunoSEQ multiplex PCR; TCRdb keeps in-frame clones, though not all of them. The sample shows around 300,000 clones, more than 85% of them seen only once. Documented treatment: 15 to 20 received Ad26.COV2.S at low or high dose, single or two shots; 5 received placebo; per-sample allocation not given. Specimen acquisition occurred on day 63 following the initial vaccine or placebo injection. Source: peripheral blood, taken in a trial of Ad26.COV2.S vaccine versus placebo. These receptor sequences come from a person aged 18-65 years who received the Ad26.COV2.S COVID-19 vaccine or a placebo.

This clone was seen only once. This chain connects TRBV11-3 to TRBJ2-5; no firm D call. Germline V gene sequence: CDR1 SGHNT, CDR2 YENEEA. This CDR3 is 13 amino acids long. V lost 0 bases to trimming and J lost 9 bases, with 11 bases between them. In DNA form, the CDR3 reads TGTGCCAGCAGCTTAGATCGACAAGGTCCCCAGTACTTC. Its translation: CASSLDRQGPQYF.

The rearrangement joins TRBV6-5 to TRBJ2-2, with D hard to call. The CDR3 has 14 amino acids. The germline gives CDR1 MNHEY, CDR2 SVGAGI. V was pared by 6 bases and J by 4 bases, with 12 bases between. The CDR3 sequence: CASRFSIGTGELFF. CDR3 coding DNA: TGTGCCAGCAGGTTCTCCATAGGCACCGGGGAGCTGTTTTTT.

In its sample, this clone was seen a few times. The genes are TRBV30 and TRBJ2-7, with TRBD2 matching 12 bases. Germline assignment: CDR1 GTSNPN and CDR2 SVGIG (reference sequence). V was pared by 2 bases and J by 5 bases, with 7 bases of the junction left unmatched. The CDR3 runs to 15 residues. DNA of the CDR3: TGTGCCTGGAGTCGACTAGCGGGAGAGGGCAACGAGCAGTACTTC. It translates to CAWSRLAGEGNEQYF.

The rearrangement joins TRBV6-6 to TRBJ2-7, with D tentatively TRBD2 (6 bases). The V end was cut by 6 bases, the J end by 1 base, with 10 bases between. Looked up from germline, CDR1 is MNHNY and CDR2 is SVGAGI (reference sequence). The CDR3 consists of 13 residues. The CDR3 region has the DNA TGTGCCAGCAGCCGCGGGGAGTCCTACGAGCAGTACTTC. This sequence encodes CASSRGESYEQYF.

The rearrangement joins TRBV5-8 to TRBJ2-5, with D unresolved. Germline CDR1 SGHTS, CDR2 YDEGEE. Between the trimmed V and J ends, which lost 7 bases and 1 base, there was a span of 11 bases. The CDR3 is 13 residues long. The CDR3: CASLVGFQETQYF. CDR3 nucleotides: TGTGCCAGCCTGGTAGGGTTCCAAGAGACCCAGTACTTC.

This clone came up once. The CDR3, as DNA: TGTGCCAGCAGCCAGGAGCGTCGCCCAGATACGCAGTATTTT. Protein product: CASSQERRPDTQYF. The chain combines TRBV7-2 with TRBJ2-3; D is unresolved. The CDR3 totals 14 residues. CDR1 and CDR2 (germline): SGHTA, FQGNSA. Trimming removed 5 bases from V and 4 bases from J, with 13 bases in between.

This sequence joins TRBV18 and TRBJ2-7; 7 nucleotides agree with TRBD1. Trimming cost V 3 bases and J 5 bases; bases outside gene matches: 7. Germline V gene lookup returns CDR1 KGHSH and CDR2 LQKENI. The CDR3 length is 14 residues. CDR3 sequence reads: CASSPLPGGDEQYF. For the CDR3, the DNA is TGTGCCAGCTCACCTCTGCCAGGGGGAGACGAGCAGTACTTC. The full variable domain, completed using reference TRBV18 and TRBJ2-7, is NAGVMQNPRHLVRRRGQEARLRCSPMKGHSHVYWYRQLPEEGLKFMVYLQKENIIDESGMPKERFSAEFPKEGPSILRIQQVVRGDSAAYFCASSPLPGGDEQYFGPGTRLTVT.

This sequence joins TRBV4-3 and TRBJ2-2; D may correspond to TRBD1 or TRBD2 (5 bases each). The germline V gene encodes CDR1 LGHNA and CDR2 YSLEER. The CDR3 runs 14 residues. Deletions cut 5 bases from V and 6 bases from J, with 13 bases between. The CDR3 coding sequence is TGCGCCAGCAGCTGGGGACCTTCGTCCGGGGAGCTGTTTTTT. Protein: CASSWGPSSGELFF.

The chain couples TRBV5-1 to TRBJ1-2; D unresolved. V gave up 3 bases and J gave up 2 bases, with 8 bases separating them. The CDR3 loop spans 13 amino acids. Germline-derived CDR1 and CDR2 are SGHRS and YFSETQ. DNA for the CDR3: TGCGCCAGCAGCTCGCCGGGGAACTATGGCTACACCTTC. It yields the protein CASSSPGNYGYTF.

The chain combines TRBV19 with TRBJ1-1; 8 bases line up with TRBD1. Looked up from germline, CDR1 is LNHDA and CDR2 is SQIVND (reference sequence). The CDR3 loop spans 14 amino acids. V was clipped by 5 bases and J by 5 bases; unmatched bases: 7. Here the CDR3 reads CASSRPTGGTEAFF. CDR3 coding DNA: TGTGCCAGTAGTCGCCCAACAGGGGGGACTGAAGCTTTCTTT.

The chain is built from TRBV30 and TRBJ1-1; D is undetermined. Trimming took off 0 bases at V and 4 bases at J, with 9 bases between the two ends. Germline V CDR1 and CDR2: GTSNPN, SVGIG (reference sequence). This CDR3 spans 13 amino acids. The CDR3: CAWSVRGFTEAFF. CDR3 coding DNA: TGTGCCTGGAGTGTAAGAGGGTTCACTGAAGCTTTCTTT.

The rearrangement uses TRBV28 and TRBJ2-3; 7 bases match TRBD1. J gave up 1 base and V 8 bases, and 9 bases lay outside the gene matches. Germline assignment: CDR1 MDHEN and CDR2 SYDVKM. The CDR3 is 15 amino acids. CDR3 in DNA: TGTGCCAGCGGAAGACAGGGAAGTGGCACAGATACGCAGTATTTT. It encodes CASGRQGSGTDTQYF.

Here the CDR3 DNA reads TGTGCCAGTAGTACCCTCGGAACCTACAATGAGCAGTTCTTC. Translating it yields CASSTLGTYNEQFF. The chain has TRBV19 and TRBJ2-1; no definite D call. The length of the CDR3 is 14 residues. V was pared by 4 bases and J by 2 bases, with 9 bases between. Germline V CDR1 and CDR2: LNHDA, SQIVND (reference sequence).

The chain carries TRBV7-6 and TRBJ1-4; no clear D gene. The CDR3 is 15 residues long. CDR1 and CDR2 (germline): SGHVS, FNYEAQ. Between the trimmed V and J ends, which lost 1 base and 8 bases, there was a span of 14 bases. The DNA for the CDR3 is TGTGCCAGCAGCTTAGGTTCGGGGTCCGGGGAAAAACTGTTTTTT. This encodes CASSLGSGSGEKLFF. The full variable domain, completed using reference TRBV7-6 and TRBJ1-4, is GAGVSQSPRYKVTKRGQDVALRCDPISGHVSLYWYRQALGQGPEFLTYFNYEAQQDKSGLPNDRFSAERPEGSISTLTIQRTEQRDSAMYRCASSLGSGSGEKLFFGSGTQLSVL.

This chain uses TRBV29-1 with TRBJ2-1; a possible D gene is TRBD1 (5 bases). Germline assignment: CDR1 SQVTM and CDR2 ANQGSEA. The CDR3 is made up of 14 amino acids. V was trimmed by 4 bases and J by 5 bases, leaving 15 bases between them. The CDR3 DNA is TGCAGCGTTGGGGGCTTAGCAAATCACAATGAGCAGTTCTTC. This translates into CSVGGLANHNEQFF.

The chain recombines TRBV11-3 with TRBJ2-1; unclear D gene. CDR1 and CDR2 (germline): SGHNT, YENEEA. The V gene lost 4 bases and the J gene lost 5 bases, with 12 bases spanning the gap. This CDR3 contains 14 residues. The CDR3 nucleotides are TGTGCCAGCAGCTCTGGGGTTTATGACAATGAGCAGTTCTTC. Translating it yields CASSSGVYDNEQFF.

V is TRBV5-1 and J is TRBJ1-1; TRBD1 matches at 9 bases. The CDR3 runs to 16 residues. Per germline, CDR1 SGHRS and CDR2 YFSETQ. V trimming: 5 bases; J trimming: 0 bases; junction bases outside the gene matches: 8. CDR3 bases: TGCGCCAGCAGTTCGACAGGGGGAGGCATGAACACTGAAGCTTTCTTT. This encodes CASSSTGGGMNTEAFF.

The chain combines TRBV13 with TRBJ2-3; TRBD2 is a possible D gene (5 bases). CDR1 and CDR2 from the germline V gene are PRHDT and FYEKMQ (reference sequence). The CDR3 covers 18 residues. Trimming pared 1 base from V and 0 bases from J, leaving 17 bases between. CDR3 sequence (DNA): TGTGCCAGCAGCTTAGTTAAATCTCGGGATCTTAGCACAGATACGCAGTATTTT. It yields the protein CASSLVKSRDLSTDTQYF.

This chain joins TRBV27 and TRBJ1-4; 11 nucleotides match TRBD1. Germline values: CDR1 MNHEY, CDR2 SMNVEV (reference sequence). The CDR3 covers 18 residues. The V gene end was trimmed by 5 bases and the J gene end by 4 bases; junction bases not matched to a gene: 12. DNA of the CDR3: TGTGCCAGCAGTCCAGAGGGGACAGGGGGATCCCTTAATGAAAAACTGTTTTTT. This encodes CASSPEGTGGSLNEKLFF.

The rearrangement uses TRBV12-5 and TRBJ1-3; no clear D. V was cut by 2 bases and J by 3 bases, with 2 bases left in between. CDR1 and CDR2 (germline): LGHNT, FRNRAP. This CDR3 region has 12 residues. DNA of the CDR3: TGTGCTAGTGGTTTGTTTGGAAACACCATATATTTT. Protein: CASGLFGNTIYF.

This chain links TRBV28 with TRBJ2-1; a weak D match, TRBD1 (7 bases). V lost 6 bases and J lost 5, with 14 bases in between. The CDR3 has 14 amino acids. Per germline, CDR1 MDHEN and CDR2 SYDVKM. CDR3 sequence: CASREGQRHNEQFF. CDR3 DNA: TGTGCCAGCAGGGAGGGACAGAGGCACAATGAGCAGTTCTTC. The whole variable domain, remainder taken from reference TRBV28 and TRBJ2-1, is DVKVTQSSRYLVKRTGEKVFLECVQDMDHENMFWYRQDPGLGLRLIYFSYDVKMKEKGDIPEGYSVSREKKERFSLILESASTNQTSMYLCASREGQRHNEQFFGPGTRLTVL.

The CDR3 nucleotides read TGTGCCAGCAGGACAGGGGTGGGAAACACCATATATTTT. Translated, it gives CASRTGVGNTIYF. The chain carries TRBV12-3 or TRBV12-4 and TRBJ1-3; 8 positions agree with TRBD1. J was trimmed by 4 bases and V by 6 bases; bases with no gene match: 2. CDR3 size: 13 residues.

This chain connects TRBV7-9 to TRBJ2-3; 7 bases match TRBD1. The CDR3 is 14 residues long. CDR1 is SEHNR, CDR2 FQNEAQ, per germline (reference sequence). V lost 5 bases to trimming and J lost 2 bases; unmatched junction nucleotides: 4. The CDR3 DNA sequence: TGTGCCAGCAGCCTACAGGGGACCACAGATACGCAGTATTTT. This sequence encodes CASSLQGTTDTQYF.

This CDR3 is CASRPVLAGTDTQYF. CDR3 nucleotide sequence: TGTGCCAGCCGCCCTGTGCTAGCGGGCACAGATACGCAGTATTTT. The J gene is TRBJ2-3, the V gene TRBV28; 7 positions agree with TRBD2. The CDR3 loop spans 15 amino acids. CDR1 and CDR2 (germline): MDHEN, SYDVKM. Trimming cost V 8 bases and J 1 base; bases outside gene matches: 9. Variable domain in full (rest from reference TRBV28 and TRBJ2-3): DVKVTQSSRYLVKRTGEKVFLECVQDMDHENMFWYRQDPGLGLRLIYFSYDVKMKEKGDIPEGYSVSREKKERFSLILESASTNQTSMYLCASRPVLAGTDTQYFGPGTRLTVL.

As to this clone: The same CDR3 can be traced to other DNA sequences in this sample. This chain joins TRBV28 and TRBJ2-7, with 7 bases fitting TRBD1. The J segment lost 0 bases and the V segment lost 6 bases, leaving 5 bases of the junction unmatched. CDR1 MDHEN and CDR2 SYDVKM come from the germline V gene. CDR3 length equals 14 residues. The CDR3 sequence: CASRGTGDSYEQYF. CDR3 coding DNA: TGTGCCAGCAGGGGAACAGGGGACTCCTACGAGCAGTACTTC.

This sequence joins TRBV12-3 or TRBV12-4 and TRBJ1-1, with unresolved D. The CDR3 length is 13 residues. V was shortened by 2 bases and J by 0 bases, with 4 bases between the two germline ends. This chain's CDR3 is CASSLQLNTEAFF. The CDR3 nucleotides are TGTGCCAGCAGTTTACAGCTGAACACTGAAGCTTTCTTT.

The rearrangement uses TRBV28 and TRBJ2-7; possible D gene TRBD1, 5 bases. Looked up from germline, CDR1 is MDHEN and CDR2 is SYDVKM. The CDR3 totals 14 residues. Trimming pared 6 bases from V and 5 bases from J, leaving 17 bases between. CDR3 in amino acids: CASSHTRVHDEQYF. As DNA, the CDR3 is TGTGCCAGCAGCCACACCAGGGTTCACGACGAGCAGTACTTC. The full variable domain, in which reference TRBV28 and TRBJ2-7 provide the parts outside the CDR3, is DVKVTQSSRYLVKRTGEKVFLECVQDMDHENMFWYRQDPGLGLRLIYFSYDVKMKEKGDIPEGYSVSREKKERFSLILESASTNQTSMYLCASSHTRVHDEQYFGPGTRLTVT.

The chain has TRBV9 and TRBJ2-2; D is uncertain. The CDR3 is 13 amino acids. V lost 0 bases, J lost 5 bases, and 5 bases lay in between. The germline gives CDR1 SGDLS, CDR2 YYNGEE. The CDR3 loop reads CASSVGDTGELFF. The CDR3 DNA reads TGTGCCAGCAGCGTAGGTGATACCGGGGAGCTGTTTTTT.

The gene calls are TRBV28 and TRBJ1-3; possibly TRBD1 for D (6 bases). Germline-derived CDR1 and CDR2 are MDHEN and SYDVKM. The CDR3 length is 15 residues. Trimming shortened V by 2 bases and J by 4 bases, and 12 bases separated the two germline ends. The CDR3 here is CASSLMGAGGNTIYF. The CDR3 nucleotides read TGTGCCAGCAGTTTAATGGGGGCTGGAGGAAACACCATATATTTT.

This chain links TRBV6-2 or TRBV6-3 with TRBJ2-7; a possible D gene is TRBD1 (6 bases). Trimming left V 4 bases short and J 3 bases short, with 10 bases between. From germline, CDR1 is MNHEY and CDR2 SVGEGT. The CDR3 length is 13 residues. CDR3: CASSLNRVYEQYF. DNA for the CDR3: TGTGCCAGCAGTTTAAACAGGGTCTACGAGCAGTACTTC.

The chain has TRBV7-3 and TRBJ2-7, with D unclear. Germline V lookup: CDR1 SGHTA, CDR2 FQGTGA. The CDR3 totals 13 residues. Trimming removed 0 bases from V and 6 bases from J, with 9 bases in between. CDR3 loop: CASSLTFGSEQYF. The CDR3 DNA follows: TGTGCCAGCAGCTTAACGTTCGGTTCCGAGCAGTACTTC. The full variable domain, with the rest looked up from reference TRBV7-3 and TRBJ2-7, is GAGVSQTPSNKVTEKGKYVELRCDPISGHTALYWYRQSLGQGPEFLIYFQGTGAADDSGLPNDRFFAVRPEGSVSTLKIQRTERGDSAVYLCASSLTFGSEQYFGPGTRLTVT.